This T cell receptor (beta chain) is from a study of OX40 agonist ivuxolimab in advanced cancers. Study at large: Each dose-escalation patient presented with hepatocellular carcinoma, melanoma, renal cell or head and neck cancer. Overall study findings and caveats: The expanded peripheral T cells' antigen specificity was not determined.

CDR1 and CDR2 from the germline V gene are SGHVS and FNYEAQ. Trimming cost V 4 bases and J 6 bases; bases outside gene matches: 8. CDR3 size: 16 residues. Exclusion of a patient followed from autoimmune disease history or systemic immunosuppression. A word on this clone: Antigen unknown.

The method was immunoSEQ multiplex PCR; TCRdb's version includes in-frame clones alone and lacks a portion of them. The sample shows tens of thousands of clones, roughly nine tenths of them seen only once. The J gene is TRBJ2-3, the V gene TRBV7-6; 12 bases align to TRBD2. The sequence derives from an adult with an advanced solid tumor such as melanoma, head and neck, liver or kidney cancer. Specimen: CD4+ or CD8+ T cells sorted from blood, collected in a trial of the OX40 agonist ivuxolimab. The CDR3 loop reads CASSSPSGRARDTQYF. In DNA, the CDR3 is TGTGCCAGCAGCTCCCCTAGCGGGAGGGCCAGGGATACGCAGTATTTT.